The 3 T cell receptor beta chains reported below all come from one sample, sequenced in a study of cytomegalovirus exposure and HLA in healthy donors. The PCR contained 60 Vbeta and 13 Jbeta primers. Some clones are missing from TCRdb's copy, which holds only in-frame ones; the method was immunoSEQ multiplex PCR. The table records 95,000 to 110,000 clones, around 80% of them present only once. The specimen sequenced was PBMCs. The receptors stem from a middle-aged woman in good health and CMV-seronegative.

The chain links TRBV30 to TRBJ2-7; TRBD2 is a possible D gene (6 bases). The CDR3 sequence is 13 residues long. V lost 5 bases to trimming and J lost 3 bases, with 14 bases between them. Germline CDR1 and CDR2: GTSNPN and SVGIG (reference sequence). The CDR3 loop is CAWGSLANYEQYF. CDR3 nucleotides: TGTGCCTGGGGTAGCCTAGCGAACTACGAGCAGTACTTC.

The CDR3 sequence: CASSLGAAEAFF. CDR3 DNA: TGTGCCAGCAGCTTAGGGGCAGCTGAAGCTTTCTTT. V is TRBV13 and J is TRBJ1-1; no clear D gene. The V gene's germline CDR1 is PRHDT and CDR2 FYEKMQ (reference sequence). Trimming removed 0 bases from V and 6 bases from J, with 5 bases in between. This CDR3 is built from 12 residues.

This chain uses TRBV10-2 with TRBJ1-1; the D gene is possibly TRBD1 (6 bases). V was clipped by 5 bases and J by 6 bases, with 16 bases between them. The CDR3 consists of 14 residues. Germline CDR1 and CDR2: WSHSY and SAAADI. The CDR3 loop is CASSFRGNGAEAFF. The CDR3 DNA reads TGCGCCAGCAGTTTTAGGGGGAACGGGGCTGAAGCTTTCTTT.